The 19 T cell receptor beta chains given below trace back to one sample, sequenced in a study of T cell responses to AZD1222 COVID-19 vaccine. Measured with immunoSEQ multiplex PCR; TCRdb has only the in-frame clones, and not every one. The table shows some 40,000 clones, with 80% occurring only once. The specimen comprised peripheral blood, sampled on day 0 of AZD1222 vaccination. All receptors derive from an adult in good health.

The chain has TRBV5-1 and TRBJ2-5; D unresolved. Germline lookup yields CDR1 SGHRS and CDR2 YFSETQ. CDR3 length: 12 residues. V was shortened by 4 bases and J by 0 bases, with 4 bases between the two germline ends. The CDR3 reads CASSAHQETQYF. CDR3 nucleotide sequence: TGCGCCAGCAGCGCACACCAAGAGACCCAGTACTTC.

The chain uses TRBV14 and TRBJ1-6, with D hard to call. Trimming stripped 1 base from V and 10 bases from J, with 14 bases between. There are 15 residues in the CDR3. Germline V gene lookup returns CDR1 SGHDN and CDR2 FVKESK. CDR3 DNA: TGTGCCAGCAGCCAAGCGGTCGGGGTCAGCTCACCCCTCCACTTT. This codes for CASSQAVGVSSPLHF. Full variable domain (outside the CDR3, taken from reference TRBV14 and TRBJ1-6): EAGVTQFPSHSVIEKGQTVTLRCDPISGHDNLYWYRRVMGKEIKFLLHFVKESKQDESGMPNNRFLAERTGGTYSTLKVQPAELEDSGVYFCASSQAVGVSSPLHFGNGTRLTVT.

This clone was counted a few times. This chain links TRBV15 with TRBJ1-4; the match to TRBD1 covers 8 bases. V shed 3 bases and J 7 bases; nucleotides not matched to a gene: 7. This CDR3 comprises 15 residues. CDR1 and CDR2 from the germline V gene are LNHNV and YYDKDF (reference sequence). CDR3: CATSRDRVRSEKLFF. The CDR3 DNA reads TGTGCCACCAGCAGGGACAGGGTACGAAGTGAAAAACTGTTTTTT.

The chain is built from TRBV18 and TRBJ1-5; D remains ambiguous. The V and J ends lost 2 bases and 1 base respectively, with 3 bases between them. The V gene's germline CDR1 is KGHSH and CDR2 LQKENI. This CDR3 comprises 13 residues. Here the CDR3 DNA reads TGTGCCAGCTCACCAGAGAGCAATCAGCCCCAGCATTTT. Protein: CASSPESNQPQHF.

The chain is built from TRBV6-5 and TRBJ1-2; the D is unclear. The V end was cut by 6 bases, the J end by 2 bases, with 16 bases between. Germline loops: CDR1 MNHEY, CDR2 SVGAGI. This CDR3 is 15 amino acids long. The CDR3, as DNA: TGTGCCAGCAGACCACCCGGACCGCCCAACTATGGCTACACCTTC. Encoded protein: CASRPPGPPNYGYTF.

V is TRBV5-1 and J is TRBJ2-1; D is unresolved. Germline loops: CDR1 SGHRS, CDR2 YFSETQ. The CDR3 is 13 amino acids. V gave up 4 bases and J gave up 4 bases, with 9 bases separating them. Here the CDR3 DNA reads TGCGCCAGCAGCCCGAGCCTTTACAATGAGCAGTTCTTC. Residues: CASSPSLYNEQFF.

This clone was observed once. This chain connects TRBV13 to TRBJ2-4, with TRBD2 matching over 14 bases. The CDR3 loop spans 16 amino acids. Per the germline V gene, CDR1 is PRHDT and CDR2 is FYEKMQ (reference sequence). With 3 bases clipped from V and 5 bases from J, the junction kept 3 bases outside the gene matches. In nucleotides, the CDR3 is TGTGCCAGCAGCTTGGGACTAGCGGGGGCCGAAAACATTCAGTACTTC. It translates to CASSLGLAGAENIQYF.

The chain links TRBV7-2 to TRBJ2-2; D is undetermined. The CDR3 loop spans 14 amino acids. V was shortened by 7 bases and J by 0 bases, with 9 bases between the two germline ends. Germline lookup yields CDR1 SGHTA and CDR2 FQGNSA. The CDR3 loop is CASTQNANTGELFF. The CDR3 DNA reads as TGTGCCAGCACACAGAACGCGAACACCGGGGAGCTGTTTTTT.

The V call is TRBV4-2, the J call TRBJ1-5, with D perhaps TRBD1 (6 bases). The V gene lost 0 bases and the J gene lost 6 bases, with 12 bases spanning the gap. Germline values: CDR1 LGHNA, CDR2 YNFKEQ. CDR3 size: 15 residues. The chain's CDR3 is CASSQEGWGAQPQHF. The CDR3 DNA reads TGTGCCAGCAGCCAAGAGGGCTGGGGGGCTCAGCCCCAGCATTTT.

This rearrangement joins TRBV7-3 to TRBJ2-4; 8 nucleotides line up with TRBD2. The J segment lost 1 base and the V segment lost 5 bases, leaving 7 bases of the junction unmatched. Germline V lookup: CDR1 SGHTA, CDR2 FQGTGA. The CDR3 has 16 residues. CDR3 DNA: TGTGCCAGCAGCCCACACGGGGGGGCGGCCAAAAACATTCAGTACTTC. This gives the protein CASSPHGGAAKNIQYF.

The chain carries TRBV5-1 and TRBJ2-1, with D perhaps matching TRBD1 or TRBD2 (5 bases each). Germline values: CDR1 SGHRS, CDR2 YFSETQ. The length of the CDR3 is 14 residues. V lost 2 bases, J lost 6 bases, and 12 bases lay in between. CDR3 protein: CASSFSMGTNEQFF. The CDR3, as DNA: TGCGCCAGCAGCTTTAGCATGGGGACCAATGAGCAGTTCTTC.

The chain links TRBV5-1 to TRBJ1-1, with a possible D match to TRBD1 (5 bases). CDR3 length: 15 residues. CDR1 is SGHRS and CDR2 is YFSETQ in the germline V gene. Deletions cut 0 bases from V and 1 base from J, with 10 bases between. In DNA, the CDR3 is TGCGCCAGCAGCTTGGTCGGGGCGACGAACACTGAAGCTTTCTTT. Translation: CASSLVGATNTEAFF.

This chain uses TRBV28 with TRBJ2-7; weak D call: TRBD2 (5 bases). V was shortened by 8 bases and J by 4 bases, with 21 bases between the two germline ends. Germline V gene data show CDR1 as MDHEN and CDR2 as SYDVKM. This CDR3 spans 15 amino acids. CDR3 loop: CASQTTGIPTYEQYF. CDR3 in DNA: TGTGCCAGCCAAACCACCGGGATCCCTACATACGAGCAGTACTTC.

The J gene is TRBJ1-1, the V gene TRBV12-3 or TRBV12-4, with D uncertain. The CDR3 runs 13 residues. Trimming removed 5 bases at V and 0 bases at J, with 7 bases between. CDR3 in DNA: TGTGCCAGCAGTCTTCTGGTGAACACTGAAGCTTTCTTT. This codes for CASSLLVNTEAFF.

The rearrangement links TRBV24-1 to TRBJ2-3; D ambiguous. The length of the CDR3 is 13 residues. Germline CDR1 reads KGHDR; CDR2 reads SFDVKD. V lost 4 bases and J lost 2, with 6 bases in between. CDR3 in amino acids: CATSEPFTDTQYF. CDR3 bases: TGTGCCACCAGTGAGCCATTCACAGATACGCAGTATTTT.

The chain carries TRBV2 and TRBJ2-5; TRBD2 aligns across 7 bases. CDR1 is SNHLY, CDR2 FYNNEI, per germline. V lost 7 bases to trimming and J lost 5 bases; unmatched junction nucleotides: 4. The CDR3 has 12 residues. The DNA for the CDR3 is TGTGCCAGCACGGAGCGGGGTGAGACCCAGTACTTC. Protein product: CASTERGETQYF.

This rearrangement joins TRBV7-2 to TRBJ2-7; 7 bases are a match to TRBD2. CDR1 is SGHTA and CDR2 is FQGNSA in the germline V gene. J was trimmed by 3 bases and V by 1 base; bases with no gene match: 6. The CDR3 extends over 15 amino acids. In DNA, the CDR3 is TGTGCCAGCAGCTTAGTGGGGGGGGTTTTCTACGAGCAGTACTTC. This sequence encodes CASSLVGGVFYEQYF.

As DNA, the CDR3 is TGTGCCAGTAGTAGAGAAACTAGCGGGGGATCCTACGAGCAGTACTTC. This codes for CASSRETSGGSYEQYF. The chain combines TRBV19 with TRBJ2-7; 11 positions agree with TRBD2. V lost 4 bases to trimming and J lost 1 base; unmatched junction nucleotides: 6. Germline loops: CDR1 LNHDA, CDR2 SQIVND (reference sequence). CDR3 length: 16 amino acids.

This chain links TRBV5-4 with TRBJ1-2, with 7 bases matching TRBD1. The CDR3 covers 16 residues. Germline values: CDR1 SGHNT, CDR2 YYREEE (reference sequence). The V gene end was trimmed by 7 bases and the J gene end by 4 bases; junction bases not matched to a gene: 16. This CDR3 reads CASSRRRDSLTYGYTF. The CDR3 DNA sequence: TGTGCCAGCTCAAGACGTCGGGACAGTCTGACCTATGGCTACACCTTC. The entire variable domain, with the rest obtained from reference TRBV5-4 and TRBJ1-2, is as follows: ETGVTQSPTHLIKTRGQQVTLRCSSQSGHNTVSWYQQALGQGPQFIFQYYREEENGRGNFPPRFSGLQFPNYSSELNVNALELDDSALYLCASSRRRDSLTYGYTFGSGTRLTVV.